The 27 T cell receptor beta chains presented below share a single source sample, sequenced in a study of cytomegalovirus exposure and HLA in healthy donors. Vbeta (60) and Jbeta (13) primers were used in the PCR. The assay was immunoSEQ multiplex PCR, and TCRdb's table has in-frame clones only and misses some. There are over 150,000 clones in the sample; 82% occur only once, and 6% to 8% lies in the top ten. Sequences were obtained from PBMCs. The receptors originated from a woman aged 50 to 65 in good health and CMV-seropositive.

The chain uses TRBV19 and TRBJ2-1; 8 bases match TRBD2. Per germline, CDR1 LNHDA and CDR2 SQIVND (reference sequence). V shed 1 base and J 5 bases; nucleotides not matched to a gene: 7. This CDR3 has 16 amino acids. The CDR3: CASSIVSGGGDNEQFF. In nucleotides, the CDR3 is TGTGCCAGTAGTATAGTCAGCGGGGGCGGGGACAATGAGCAGTTCTTC.

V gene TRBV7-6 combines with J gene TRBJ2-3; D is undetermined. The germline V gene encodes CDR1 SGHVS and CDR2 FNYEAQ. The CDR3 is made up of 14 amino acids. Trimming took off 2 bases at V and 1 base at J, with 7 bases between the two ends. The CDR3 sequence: CASSLSRGTDTQYF. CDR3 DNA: TGTGCCAGCAGCTTATCACGGGGCACAGATACGCAGTATTTT.

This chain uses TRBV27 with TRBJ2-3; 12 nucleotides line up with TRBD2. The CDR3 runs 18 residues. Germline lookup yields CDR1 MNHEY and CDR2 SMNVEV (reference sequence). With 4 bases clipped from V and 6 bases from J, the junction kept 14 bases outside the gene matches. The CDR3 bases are TGTGCCAGCAGTTCCCTATTGACTAGCGGGGGAGCACGGGATACGCAGTATTTT. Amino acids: CASSSLLTSGGARDTQYF.

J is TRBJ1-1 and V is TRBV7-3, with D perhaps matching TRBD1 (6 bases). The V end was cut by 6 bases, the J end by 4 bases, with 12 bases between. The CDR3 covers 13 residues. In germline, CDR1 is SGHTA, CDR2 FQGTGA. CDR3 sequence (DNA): TGTGCCAGCAGTCCGACAGGCGGCACTGAAGCTTTCTTT. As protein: CASSPTGGTEAFF.

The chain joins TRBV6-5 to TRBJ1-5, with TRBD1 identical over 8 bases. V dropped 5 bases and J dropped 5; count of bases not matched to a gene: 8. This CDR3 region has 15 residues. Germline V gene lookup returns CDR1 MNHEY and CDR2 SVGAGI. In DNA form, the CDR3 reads TGTGCCAGCAGTCGGACAGGGAATGTGGATCAGCCCCAGCATTTT. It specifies CASSRTGNVDQPQHF.

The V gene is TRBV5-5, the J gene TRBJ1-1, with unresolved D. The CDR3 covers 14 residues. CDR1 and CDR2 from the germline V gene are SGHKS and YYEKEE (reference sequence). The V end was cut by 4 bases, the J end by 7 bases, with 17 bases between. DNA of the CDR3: TGTGCCAGCAGCCCAAGAGGCCTCCAACTTGAAGCTTTCTTT. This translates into CASSPRGLQLEAFF.

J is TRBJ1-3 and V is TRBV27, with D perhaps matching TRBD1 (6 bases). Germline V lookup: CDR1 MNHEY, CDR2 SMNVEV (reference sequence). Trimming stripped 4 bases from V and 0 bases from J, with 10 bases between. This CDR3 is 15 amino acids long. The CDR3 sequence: CASSYRATSGNTIYF. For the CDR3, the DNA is TGTGCCAGCAGTTACAGGGCAACCTCTGGAAACACCATATATTTT.

The DNA of the CDR3 is TGTGCCAGCAGCTTCGGCGGGAAGAGCACAGATACGCAGTATTTT. Protein product: CASSFGGKSTDTQYF. J is TRBJ2-3 and V is TRBV11-3; D is perhaps TRBD2 (6 bases). Per germline, CDR1 SGHNT and CDR2 YENEEA. Trimming took 3 bases from V and 0 from J, leaving 10 bases between them. The CDR3 extends over 15 amino acids.

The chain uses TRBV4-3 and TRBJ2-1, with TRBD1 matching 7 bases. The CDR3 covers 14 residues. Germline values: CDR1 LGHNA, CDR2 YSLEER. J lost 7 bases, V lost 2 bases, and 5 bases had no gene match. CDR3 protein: CASSQPQGLNEQFF. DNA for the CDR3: TGCGCCAGCAGCCAACCACAGGGGTTGAATGAGCAGTTCTTC.

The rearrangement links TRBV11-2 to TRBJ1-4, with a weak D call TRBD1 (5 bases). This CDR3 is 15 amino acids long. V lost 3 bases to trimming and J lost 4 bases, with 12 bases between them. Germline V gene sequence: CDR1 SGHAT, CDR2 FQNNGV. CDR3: CASSLIRGYNEKLFF. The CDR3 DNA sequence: TGTGCCAGCAGCTTGATTAGGGGTTATAATGAAAAACTGTTTTTT. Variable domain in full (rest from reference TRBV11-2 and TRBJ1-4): EAGVAQSPRYKIIEKRQSVAFWCNPISGHATLYWYQQILGQGPKLLIQFQNNGVVDDSQLPKDRFSAERLKGVDSTLKIQPAKLEDSAVYLCASSLIRGYNEKLFFGSGTQLSVL.

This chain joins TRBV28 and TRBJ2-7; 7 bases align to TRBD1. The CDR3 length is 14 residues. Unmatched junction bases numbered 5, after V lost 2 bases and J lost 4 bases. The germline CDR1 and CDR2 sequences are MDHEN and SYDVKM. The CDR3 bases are TGTGCCAGCAGTTTAGGGGACAGTCTTTACGAGCAGTACTTC. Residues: CASSLGDSLYEQYF. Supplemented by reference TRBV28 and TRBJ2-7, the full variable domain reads DVKVTQSSRYLVKRTGEKVFLECVQDMDHENMFWYRQDPGLGLRLIYFSYDVKMKEKGDIPEGYSVSREKKERFSLILESASTNQTSMYLCASSLGDSLYEQYFGPGTRLTVT.

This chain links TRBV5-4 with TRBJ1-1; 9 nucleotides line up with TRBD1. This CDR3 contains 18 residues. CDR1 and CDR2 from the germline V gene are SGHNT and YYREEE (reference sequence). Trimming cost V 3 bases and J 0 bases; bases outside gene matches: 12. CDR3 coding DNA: TGTGCCAGCAGCTCCGCCCAGGACAGGGGTCCTATGAACACTGAAGCTTTCTTT. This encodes CASSSAQDRGPMNTEAFF. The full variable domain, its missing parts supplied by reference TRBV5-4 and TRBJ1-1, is ETGVTQSPTHLIKTRGQQVTLRCSSQSGHNTVSWYQQALGQGPQFIFQYYREEENGRGNFPPRFSGLQFPNYSSELNVNALELDDSALYLCASSSAQDRGPMNTEAFFGQGTRLTVV.

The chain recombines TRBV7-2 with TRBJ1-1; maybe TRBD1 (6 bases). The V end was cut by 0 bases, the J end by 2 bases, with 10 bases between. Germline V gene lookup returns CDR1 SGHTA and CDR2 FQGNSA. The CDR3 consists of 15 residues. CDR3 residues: CASSLAGAPNTEAFF. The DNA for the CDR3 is TGTGCCAGCAGCTTAGCGGGGGCTCCTAACACTGAAGCTTTCTTT. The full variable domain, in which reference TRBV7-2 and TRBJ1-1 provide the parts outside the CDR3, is GAGVSQSPSNKVTEKGKDVELRCDPISGHTALYWYRQSLGQGLEFLIYFQGNSAPDKSGLPSDRFSAERTGGSVSTLTIQRTQQEDSAVYLCASSLAGAPNTEAFFGQGTRLTVV.

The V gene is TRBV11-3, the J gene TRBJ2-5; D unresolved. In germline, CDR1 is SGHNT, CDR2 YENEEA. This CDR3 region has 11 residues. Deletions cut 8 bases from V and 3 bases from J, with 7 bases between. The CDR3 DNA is TGTGCCAGCTCTGGCAAAGAGACCCAGTACTTC. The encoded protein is CASSGKETQYF.

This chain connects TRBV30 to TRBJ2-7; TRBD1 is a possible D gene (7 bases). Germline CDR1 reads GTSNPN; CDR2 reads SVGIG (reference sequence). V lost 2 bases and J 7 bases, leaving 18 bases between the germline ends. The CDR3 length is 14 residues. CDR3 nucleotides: TGTGCCTGGAGTAGTGCAGGGGGAGGTTGGGAGCAGTACTTC. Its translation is CAWSSAGGGWEQYF.

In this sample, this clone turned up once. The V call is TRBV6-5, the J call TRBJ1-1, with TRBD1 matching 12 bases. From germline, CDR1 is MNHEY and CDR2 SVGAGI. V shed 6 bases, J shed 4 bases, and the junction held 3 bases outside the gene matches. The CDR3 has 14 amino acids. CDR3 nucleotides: TGTGCCAGCAGAAGGGGACAGGGGGCCACTGAAGCTTTCTTT. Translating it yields CASRRGQGATEAFF.

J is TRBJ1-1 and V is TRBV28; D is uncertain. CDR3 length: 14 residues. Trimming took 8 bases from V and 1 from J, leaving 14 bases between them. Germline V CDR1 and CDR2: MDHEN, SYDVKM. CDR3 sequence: CASLSQASNTEAFF. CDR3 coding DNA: TGTGCCAGCCTTTCCCAGGCATCGAACACTGAAGCTTTCTTT.

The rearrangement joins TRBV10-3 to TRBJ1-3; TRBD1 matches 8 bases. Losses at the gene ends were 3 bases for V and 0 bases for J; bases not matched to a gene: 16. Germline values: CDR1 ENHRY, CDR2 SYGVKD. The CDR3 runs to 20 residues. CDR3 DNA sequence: TGTGCCATCAGTGATTCCCTTAGATTGACAGGGGCCTTCTCTGGAAACACCATATATTTT. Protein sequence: CAISDSLRLTGAFSGNTIYF.

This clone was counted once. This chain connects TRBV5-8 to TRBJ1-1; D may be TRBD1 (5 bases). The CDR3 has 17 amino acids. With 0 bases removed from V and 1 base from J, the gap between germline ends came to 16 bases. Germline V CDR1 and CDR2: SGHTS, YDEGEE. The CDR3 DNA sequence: TGTGCCAGCAGCTTGGCAAGATGGGGGGACGAGAACACTGAAGCTTTCTTT. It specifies CASSLARWGDENTEAFF.

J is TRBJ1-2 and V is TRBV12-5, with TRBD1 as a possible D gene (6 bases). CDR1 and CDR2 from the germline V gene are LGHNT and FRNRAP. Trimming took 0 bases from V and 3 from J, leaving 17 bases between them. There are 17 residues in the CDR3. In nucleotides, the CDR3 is TGTGCTAGTGGTTTGGTACGAAACAGGGCAGAGGACTATGGCTACACCTTC. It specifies CASGLVRNRAEDYGYTF.

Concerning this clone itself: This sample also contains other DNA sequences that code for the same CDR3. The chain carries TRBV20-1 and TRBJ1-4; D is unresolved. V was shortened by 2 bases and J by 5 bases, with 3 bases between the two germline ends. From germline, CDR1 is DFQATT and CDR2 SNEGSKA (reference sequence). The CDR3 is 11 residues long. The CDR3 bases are TGCAGTGCTAGACAGAATGAAAAACTGTTTTTT. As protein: CSARQNEKLFF.

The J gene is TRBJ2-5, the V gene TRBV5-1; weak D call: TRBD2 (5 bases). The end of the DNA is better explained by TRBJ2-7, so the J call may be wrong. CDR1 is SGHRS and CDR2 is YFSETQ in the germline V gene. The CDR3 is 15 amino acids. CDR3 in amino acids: CASSLGGSQIGEQYF. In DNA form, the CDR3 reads TGCGCCAGCAGCTTGGGCGGGTCGCAGATCGGCGAGCAGTACTTC.

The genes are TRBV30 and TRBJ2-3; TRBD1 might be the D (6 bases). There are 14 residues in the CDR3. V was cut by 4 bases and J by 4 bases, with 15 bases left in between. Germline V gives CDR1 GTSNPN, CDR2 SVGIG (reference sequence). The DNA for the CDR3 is TGTGCCTGGACCCTAGGGCAGGGGCCAGATACGCAGTATTTT. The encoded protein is CAWTLGQGPDTQYF.

CDR3 in amino acids: CASSPGQATEAFF. The CDR3 DNA reads TGTGCCAGCTCACCGGGACAGGCCACTGAAGCTTTCTTT. The V call is TRBV18, the J call TRBJ1-1, with 8 bases lining up with TRBD1. Trimming removed 3 bases from V and 4 bases from J; junction bases left unmatched: 1. Germline CDR1 KGHSH, CDR2 LQKENI. CDR3 length: 13 amino acids.

The CDR3: CATSRKSAGGPTDTQYF. DNA for the CDR3: TGTGCCACCAGCAGGAAGAGCGCGGGAGGGCCTACGGATACGCAGTATTTT. The V gene is TRBV15, the J gene TRBJ2-3; 9 nucleotides match TRBD2. V dropped 3 bases and J dropped 6; count of bases not matched to a gene: 13. Per the germline V gene, CDR1 is LNHNV and CDR2 is YYDKDF (reference sequence). The CDR3 consists of 17 residues.

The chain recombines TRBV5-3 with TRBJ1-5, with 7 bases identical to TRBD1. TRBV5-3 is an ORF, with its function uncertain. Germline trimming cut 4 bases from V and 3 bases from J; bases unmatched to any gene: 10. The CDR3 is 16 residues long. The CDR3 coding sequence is TGTGCCAGAAGCGGAGCGACAGGGCCCCTCAATCAGCCCCAGCATTTT. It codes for CARSGATGPLNQPQHF.

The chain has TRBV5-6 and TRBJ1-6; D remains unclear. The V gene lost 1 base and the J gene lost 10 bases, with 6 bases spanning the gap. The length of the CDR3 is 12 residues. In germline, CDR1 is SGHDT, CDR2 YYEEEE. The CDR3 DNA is TGTGCCAGCAGCTTGACAGAATCACCCCTCCACTTT. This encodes CASSLTESPLHF.